These 16 T cell receptor beta chains came from one sample sequenced in a study of T cells in Graves' hyperthyroidism and ophthalmopathy. TCR beta CDR3 sequences were amplified from RNA transcripts. The TCR CDR3 first-round RT-PCR relied on the HTBI primer set. TCRdb independently ran MiXCR on the multiplex PCR reads; one entry per CDR3 protein. The sample has hundreds of thousands of distinct CDR3 sequences, about 20% seen once. Sequenced input: blood. The receptors were sampled from a man between 25 and 39 years old with Graves' ophthalmopathy.

This clonotype was picked up many times. The chain uses TRBV11-2 and TRBJ2-1; D ambiguous. CDR3 length: 15 residues. The ends were cut back, 4 bases at V and 0 bases at J, with 10 bases in the middle. Germline CDR1 SGHAT, CDR2 FQNNGV. The CDR3, as DNA: TGTGCCAGCAGCTCCATTAAGAGCTCCTACAATGAGCAGTTCTTC. Its protein is CASSSIKSSYNEQFF.

In DNA, the CDR3 is TGCGCCAGCAGCCCGTCAGGGAGAACTAATGAAAAACTGTTTTTT. The encoded protein is CASSPSGRTNEKLFF. The J gene is TRBJ1-4, the V gene TRBV4-1, with D perhaps TRBD1 (5 bases). Germline values: CDR1 MGHRA, CDR2 YSYEKL. V lost 4 bases and J lost 1, with 10 bases in between. There are 15 residues in the CDR3.

This clonotype has just one count. The V call is TRBV12-3 or TRBV12-4, the J call TRBJ2-1; D uncertain. This CDR3 has 12 amino acids. V dropped 6 bases and J dropped 9 bases, with 12 bases sitting between them. Written as DNA, the CDR3 is TGTGCCAGCAGCCCAAGTTTGACTGAGCAGTTCTTC. Amino acids: CASSPSLTEQFF.

This clonotype was recorded at least ten times. The chain has TRBV30 and TRBJ1-1, with unresolved D. Germline values: CDR1 GTSNPN, CDR2 SVGIG (reference sequence). This CDR3 has 14 residues. V gave up 3 bases and J gave up 1 base, with 12 bases separating them. In DNA form, the CDR3 reads TGTGCCTGGAGCCGTACGACCCCGAACACTGAAGCTTTCTTT. It yields the protein CAWSRTTPNTEAFF.

The chain has TRBV6-1 and TRBJ2-5, with 7 bases lining up with TRBD2. Germline CDR1 MNHNS, CDR2 SASEGT. The CDR3 covers 15 residues. V shed 2 bases, J shed 5 bases, and the junction held 8 bases outside the gene matches. The CDR3 is CASSEWGGSGETQYF. The DNA for the CDR3 is TGTGCCAGCAGTGAATGGGGCGGGAGCGGGGAGACCCAGTACTTC.

The sample holds many counts of this clonotype. This chain uses TRBV7-9 with TRBJ1-1; D unresolved. There are 13 residues in the CDR3. Germline V gene sequence: CDR1 SEHNR, CDR2 FQNEAQ (reference sequence). Deletions cut 6 bases from V and 1 base from J, with 9 bases between. Written as DNA, the CDR3 is TGTGCCAGCAGTACTGACGCGAACACTGAAGCTTTCTTT. Translating gives CASSTDANTEAFF.

In its sample, this clonotype was seen many times. V and J are TRBV11-2 and TRBJ2-1; the D gene is possibly TRBD1 (5 bases). The ends were cut back, 4 bases at V and 4 bases at J, with 8 bases in the middle. The CDR3 length is 13 residues. The V gene's germline CDR1 is SGHAT and CDR2 FQNNGV. The chain's CDR3 is CASSSTEYNEQFF. The DNA for the CDR3 is TGTGCCAGCAGCTCGACAGAATACAATGAGCAGTTCTTC.

There are many counts of this clonotype. The V gene is TRBV5-6, the J gene TRBJ2-7; 7 bases map to TRBD2. This CDR3 has 16 amino acids. Per the germline V gene, CDR1 is SGHDT and CDR2 is YYEEEE. J lost 1 base, V lost 4 bases, and 11 bases had no gene match. This chain's CDR3 is CASSQRPGLRSYEQYF. The DNA of the CDR3 is TGTGCCAGCAGCCAGAGACCGGGACTAAGGTCCTACGAGCAGTACTTC. Drawing the rest from reference TRBV5-6 and TRBJ2-7, the complete variable domain is DAGVTQSPTHLIKTRGQQVTLRCSPKSGHDTVSWYQQALGQGPQFIFQYYEEEERQRGNFPDRFSGHQFPNYSSELNVNALLLGDSALYLCASSQRPGLRSYEQYFGPGTRLTVT.

V usage is TRBV28 and J usage is TRBJ1-5; maybe TRBD1 (5 bases). The V gene's germline CDR1 is MDHEN and CDR2 SYDVKM. Deletions cut 4 bases from V and 11 bases from J, with 15 bases between. The CDR3 covers 13 residues. The CDR3 bases are TGTGCCAGCAGTTCCCATGGGGGATCAGCCCAGCATTTT. It yields the protein CASSSHGGSAQHF.

The J gene is TRBJ2-7, the V gene TRBV2; 13 nucleotides line up with TRBD2. Germline V gene sequence: CDR1 SNHLY, CDR2 FYNNEI. The CDR3 totals 16 residues. The J segment lost 7 bases and the V segment lost 7 bases, leaving 13 bases of the junction unmatched. CDR3 sequence (DNA): TGTGCCAGCACCACCTTGGGGGGACTAGCGGGGTCTGAGCAGTACTTC. This codes for CASTTLGGLAGSEQYF.

The chain links TRBV5-1 to TRBJ2-7; D could derive from TRBD1 or TRBD2 (5 bases each). Trimming left V 4 bases short and J 5 bases short, with 16 bases between. Germline CDR1 is SGHRS and CDR2 is YFSETQ. This CDR3 comprises 14 residues. CDR3 region: CASSRTPGTDEQYF. CDR3 nucleotides: TGCGCCAGCAGCCGAACCCCAGGGACCGACGAGCAGTACTTC.

This clonotype appeared many times. V usage is TRBV28 and J usage is TRBJ2-7; D may correspond to TRBD1 or TRBD2 (7 bases each). This CDR3 has 14 amino acids. Trimming took off 6 bases at V and 3 bases at J, with 15 bases between the two ends. Germline CDR1 is MDHEN and CDR2 is SYDVKM. As DNA, the CDR3 is TGTGCCAGCAGACGGGGGGACAGTTTCTACGAGCAGTACTTC. Amino acid sequence: CASRRGDSFYEQYF. Complete variable domain (other parts from reference TRBV28 and TRBJ2-7): DVKVTQSSRYLVKRTGEKVFLECVQDMDHENMFWYRQDPGLGLRLIYFSYDVKMKEKGDIPEGYSVSREKKERFSLILESASTNQTSMYLCASRRGDSFYEQYFGPGTRLTVT.

In this sample, this clonotype turned up many times. The chain links TRBV7-3 to TRBJ1-1; 9 nucleotides line up with TRBD1. Germline V gene sequence: CDR1 SGHTA, CDR2 FQGTGA. Unmatched junction bases numbered 5, after V lost 5 bases and J lost 4 bases. The CDR3 is 14 amino acids. The CDR3 reads CASSQQGAGTEAFF. The CDR3 region has the DNA TGTGCCAGCAGCCAACAGGGGGCTGGCACTGAAGCTTTCTTT.

The chain uses TRBV20-1 and TRBJ1-2, with unresolved D. The CDR3 sequence is 14 residues long. CDR1 DFQATT and CDR2 SNEGSKA come from the germline V gene (reference sequence). The V end lost 4 bases, the J end lost 0 bases, and 12 bases lay between the germline ends. In DNA form, the CDR3 reads TGCAGTGCTAAAGAAACAAAATCTAACTATGGCTACACCTTC. Its protein is CSAKETKSNYGYTF.

Many counts were recorded for this clonotype. V usage is TRBV5-1 and J usage is TRBJ2-1; D tentatively fits TRBD1 or TRBD2 (5 bases each). CDR1 and CDR2 from the germline V gene are SGHRS and YFSETQ. Trimming removed 5 bases from V and 6 bases from J, with 9 bases in between. This CDR3 is 12 amino acids long. The CDR3 DNA reads TGCGCCAGCAGGGCAGGGAGCAATGAGCAGTTCTTC. Protein: CASRAGSNEQFF.

The sample holds many counts of this clonotype. The V gene is TRBV27, the J gene TRBJ2-5; tentative D call: TRBD1 (5 bases). Germline lookup yields CDR1 MNHEY and CDR2 SMNVEV (reference sequence). CDR3 length equals 15 residues. Trimming shortened V by 5 bases and J by 1 base, and 14 bases separated the two germline ends. The CDR3 sequence is CASSRTPDSQETQYF. CDR3 in DNA: TGTGCCAGCAGTCGCACACCCGACAGCCAAGAGACCCAGTACTTC.